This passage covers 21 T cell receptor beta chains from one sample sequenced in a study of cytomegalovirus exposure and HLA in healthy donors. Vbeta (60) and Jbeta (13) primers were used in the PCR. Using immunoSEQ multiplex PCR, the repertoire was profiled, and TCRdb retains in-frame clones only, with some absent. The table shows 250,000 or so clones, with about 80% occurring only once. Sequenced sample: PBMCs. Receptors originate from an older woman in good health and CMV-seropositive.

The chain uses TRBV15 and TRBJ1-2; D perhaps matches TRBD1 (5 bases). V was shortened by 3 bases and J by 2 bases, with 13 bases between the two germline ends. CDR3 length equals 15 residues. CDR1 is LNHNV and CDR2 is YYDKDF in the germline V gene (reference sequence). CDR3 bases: TGTGCCACCAGCAGGGGGGGAGGGCAGAACTATGGCTACACCTTC. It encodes CATSRGGGQNYGYTF.

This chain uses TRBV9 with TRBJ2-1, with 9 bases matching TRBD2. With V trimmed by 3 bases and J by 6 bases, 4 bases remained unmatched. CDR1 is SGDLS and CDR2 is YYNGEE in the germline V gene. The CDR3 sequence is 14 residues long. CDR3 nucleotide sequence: TGTGCCAGCAGCGCCCTGACTAGCGGCAATGAGCAGTTCTTC. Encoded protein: CASSALTSGNEQFF. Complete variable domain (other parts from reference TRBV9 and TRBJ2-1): DSGVTQTPKHLITATGQRVTLRCSPRSGDLSVYWYQQSLDQGLQFLIQYYNGEERAKGNILERFSAQQFPDLHSELNLSSLELGDSALYFCASSALTSGNEQFFGPGTRLTVL.

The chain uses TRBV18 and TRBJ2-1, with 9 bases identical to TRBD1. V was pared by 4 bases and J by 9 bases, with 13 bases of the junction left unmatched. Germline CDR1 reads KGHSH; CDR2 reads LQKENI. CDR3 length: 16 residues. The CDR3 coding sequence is TGTGCCAGCTCACTTCTTTTGGACAGGGGATTGAGTGAGCAGTTCTTC. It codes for CASSLLLDRGLSEQFF.

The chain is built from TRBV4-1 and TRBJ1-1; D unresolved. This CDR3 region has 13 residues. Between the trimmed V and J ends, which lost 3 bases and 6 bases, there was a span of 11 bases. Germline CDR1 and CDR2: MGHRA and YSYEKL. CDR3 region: CASSQAPGAEAFF. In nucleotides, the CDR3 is TGCGCCAGCAGCCAGGCGCCAGGTGCTGAAGCTTTCTTT.

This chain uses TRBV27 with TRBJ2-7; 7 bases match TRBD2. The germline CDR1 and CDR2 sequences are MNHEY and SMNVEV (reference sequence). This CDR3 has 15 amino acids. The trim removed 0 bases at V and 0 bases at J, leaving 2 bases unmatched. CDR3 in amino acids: CASSLSRGTSYEQYF. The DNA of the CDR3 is TGTGCCAGCAGTTTATCGCGGGGGACCTCCTACGAGCAGTACTTC.

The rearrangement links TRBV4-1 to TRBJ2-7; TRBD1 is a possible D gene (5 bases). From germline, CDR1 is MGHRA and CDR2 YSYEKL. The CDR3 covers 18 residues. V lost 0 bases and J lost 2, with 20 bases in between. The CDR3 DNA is TGCGCCAGCAGCCAAGAAGGTGTGGAAGACAGTGATACCTACGAGCAGTACTTC. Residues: CASSQEGVEDSDTYEQYF.

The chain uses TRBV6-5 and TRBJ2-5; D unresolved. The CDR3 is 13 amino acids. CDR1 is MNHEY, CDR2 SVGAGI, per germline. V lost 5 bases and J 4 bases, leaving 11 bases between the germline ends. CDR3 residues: CASSPNAGETQYF. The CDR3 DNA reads TGTGCCAGCAGTCCCAACGCCGGAGAGACCCAGTACTTC.

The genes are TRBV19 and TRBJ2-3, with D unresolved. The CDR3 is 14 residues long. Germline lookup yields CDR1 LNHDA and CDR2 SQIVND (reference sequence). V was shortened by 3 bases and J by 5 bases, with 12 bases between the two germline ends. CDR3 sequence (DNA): TGTGCCAGTAGTATGGGTGAGGATCAAGATACGCAGTATTTT. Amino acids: CASSMGEDQDTQYF.

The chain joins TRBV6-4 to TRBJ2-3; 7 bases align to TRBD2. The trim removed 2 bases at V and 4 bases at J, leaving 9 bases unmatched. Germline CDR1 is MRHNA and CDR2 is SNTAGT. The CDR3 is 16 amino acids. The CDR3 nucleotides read TGTGCCAGCAGTGACAGGGCGGGAGAGAGGCCAGATACGCAGTATTTT. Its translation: CASSDRAGERPDTQYF.

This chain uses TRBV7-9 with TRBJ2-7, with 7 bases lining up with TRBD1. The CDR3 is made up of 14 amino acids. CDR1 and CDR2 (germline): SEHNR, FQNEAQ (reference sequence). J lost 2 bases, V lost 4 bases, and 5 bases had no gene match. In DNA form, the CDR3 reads TGTGCCAGCAGCTATAGACAGGGAGCCTACGAGCAGTACTTC. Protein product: CASSYRQGAYEQYF.

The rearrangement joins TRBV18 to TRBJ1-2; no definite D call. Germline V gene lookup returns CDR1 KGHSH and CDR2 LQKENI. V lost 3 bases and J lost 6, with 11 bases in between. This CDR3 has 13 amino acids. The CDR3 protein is CASSPQAQNGYTF. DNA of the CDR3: TGTGCCAGCTCACCTCAGGCCCAGAATGGCTACACCTTC.

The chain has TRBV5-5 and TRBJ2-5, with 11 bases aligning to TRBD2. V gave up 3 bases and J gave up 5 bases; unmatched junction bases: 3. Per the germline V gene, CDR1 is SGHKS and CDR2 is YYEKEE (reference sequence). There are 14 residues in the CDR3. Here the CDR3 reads CASSSLAGEETQYF. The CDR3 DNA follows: TGTGCCAGCAGCTCACTAGCGGGAGAGGAGACCCAGTACTTC.

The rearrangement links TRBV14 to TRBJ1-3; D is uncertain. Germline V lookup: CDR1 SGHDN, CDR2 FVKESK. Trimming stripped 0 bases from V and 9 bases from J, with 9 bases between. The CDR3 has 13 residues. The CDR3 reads CASSQDRGFTIYF. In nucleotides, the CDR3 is TGTGCCAGCAGCCAAGATCGGGGTTTCACCATATATTTT.

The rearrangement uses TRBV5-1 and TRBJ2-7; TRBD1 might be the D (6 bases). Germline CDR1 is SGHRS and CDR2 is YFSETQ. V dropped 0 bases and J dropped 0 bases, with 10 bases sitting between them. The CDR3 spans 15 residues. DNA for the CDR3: TGCGCCAGCAGCTTGGCCAGGGGAGACTCCTACGAGCAGTACTTC. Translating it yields CASSLARGDSYEQYF. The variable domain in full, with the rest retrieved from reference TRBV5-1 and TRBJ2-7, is KAGVTQTPRYLIKTRGQQVTLSCSPISGHRSVSWYQQTPGQGLQFLFEYFSETQRNKGNFPGRFSGRQFSNSRSEMNVSTLELGDSALYLCASSLARGDSYEQYFGPGTRLTVT.

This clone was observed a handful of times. The CDR3 DNA reads as TGTGCCAGCAGCTTAGGAGTGGGCCTGAACACTGAAGCTTTCTTT. Translation gives CASSLGVGLNTEAFF. The V call is TRBV11-3, the J call TRBJ1-1, with D uncertain. V lost 1 base and J 0 bases, leaving 9 bases between the germline ends. This CDR3 is built from 15 residues. The germline CDR1 and CDR2 sequences are SGHNT and YENEEA.

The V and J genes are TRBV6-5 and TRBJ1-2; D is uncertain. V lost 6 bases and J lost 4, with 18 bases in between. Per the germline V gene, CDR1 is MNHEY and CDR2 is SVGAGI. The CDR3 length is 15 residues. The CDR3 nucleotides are TGTGCCAGCAGGCCCCAGGCCAGGAATCTCTATGGCTACACCTTC. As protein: CASRPQARNLYGYTF.

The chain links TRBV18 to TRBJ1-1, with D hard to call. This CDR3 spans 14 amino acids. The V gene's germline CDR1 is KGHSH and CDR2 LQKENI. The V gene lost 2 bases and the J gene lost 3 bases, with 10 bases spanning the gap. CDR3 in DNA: TGTGCCAGCTCACCATCCGCCCAGGACACTGAAGCTTTCTTT. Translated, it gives CASSPSAQDTEAFF.

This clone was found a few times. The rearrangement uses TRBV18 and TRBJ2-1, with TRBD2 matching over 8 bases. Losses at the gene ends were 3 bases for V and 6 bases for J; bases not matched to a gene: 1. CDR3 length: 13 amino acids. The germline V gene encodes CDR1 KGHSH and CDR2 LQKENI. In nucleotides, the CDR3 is TGTGCCAGCTCACCGGGACTAGTCAATGAGCAGTTCTTC. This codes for CASSPGLVNEQFF.

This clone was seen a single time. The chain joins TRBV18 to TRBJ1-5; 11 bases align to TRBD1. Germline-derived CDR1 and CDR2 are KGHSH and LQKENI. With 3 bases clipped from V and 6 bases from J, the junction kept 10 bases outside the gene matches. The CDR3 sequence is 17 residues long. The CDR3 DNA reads TGTGCCAGCTCACCTTCCGGGACAGGGGGTTTTGGTCAGCCCCAGCATTTT. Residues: CASSPSGTGGFGQPQHF.

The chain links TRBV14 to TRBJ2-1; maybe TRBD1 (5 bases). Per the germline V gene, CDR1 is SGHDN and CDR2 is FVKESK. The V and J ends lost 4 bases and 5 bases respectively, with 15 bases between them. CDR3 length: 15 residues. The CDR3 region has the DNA TGTGCCAGCAGCCGGGGCGTCATAATAGACAATGAGCAGTTCTTC. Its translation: CASSRGVIIDNEQFF.

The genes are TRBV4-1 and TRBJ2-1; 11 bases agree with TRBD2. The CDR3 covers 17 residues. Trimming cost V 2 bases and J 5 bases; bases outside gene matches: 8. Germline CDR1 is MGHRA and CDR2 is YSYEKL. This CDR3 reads CASSQPTSGSADNEQFF. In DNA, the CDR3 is TGCGCCAGCAGCCAACCAACTAGCGGGAGTGCAGACAATGAGCAGTTCTTC.